This entry is about one TCR beta chain. This sample was included in a study of a mutant IDH1 vaccine in newly diagnosed glioma. About the study: Pretreatment consisted of radiotherapy, temozolomide, or both, with most receiving both.

Sample time point: baseline, week 1 (first vaccination visit). Noted treatment: pre-vaccination baseline after standard-of-care therapy. Produced via immunoSEQ multiplex PCR; TCRdb's table is partial and in-frame only. This sample yields about 32,000 clones, of which approximately 80% are seen a single time; around 20% belongs to the top ten. CDR3 size: 18 residues. CDR1 and CDR2 (germline): SGHAT, FQNNGV. With 1 base clipped from V and 1 base from J, the junction kept 11 bases outside the gene matches. The origin of this receptor is a man aged 25-45 years with glioma. This rearrangement joins TRBV11-2 to TRBJ1-1; 8 bases fit TRBD1. Material: PBMCs, obtained from a glioma patient treated with radiotherapy, temozolomide or both. CDR3 nucleotides: TGTGCCAGCAGCTTAGGGCGGGGGACAGGTTCTCCGAACACTGAAGCTTTCTTT. This encodes CASSLGRGTGSPNTEAFF.